Included here is one T cell receptor beta chain sequence, with context. No cognate antigen has been identified for it. The sample holds no much larger clone one base away, and base qualities are not on file. Each collaborating institution followed its own protocols to collect whole blood in K2EDTA tubes. For TCRbeta analysis, collaborator samples were shipped as frozen whole blood, as isolated PBMCs, or as DNA extracted from either sample type. These data come from a study of blood T cell repertoires in COVID-19 (dated by TCRdb to the early 2020s). Describing the broader study: Collaborator samples came from the United States, Italy and Spain and covered acute and convalescent phases of COVID-19. The material from the prospective study consisted of cDNA or gDNA derived from T cells, B-cell-depleted T cells, or PBMCs. Deeply sampled blood TCRbeta repertoires from subjects exposed to, actively infected with, or recovered from COVID-19 were included in the dataset. The repertoires were released in a freely available public database meant as a resource for research on the immune response to SARS-CoV-2. Samples were obtained from the ongoing ImmuneRACE study (first 160 participants) and from 1,254 subjects provided by 6 global collaborators. Nearly every sample came with metadata listing a de-identified subject ID, COVID-19 status, age in years and sex. Where available, HLA class I and class II types were obtained from metadata supplied by the sample provider rather than from assay-based typing.

Findings and caveats that apply to the study as a whole: The amount of clinical and demographic metadata varied by source and participant and was provided uncurated.

The CDR3 covers 15 residues, taking in both the cysteine and the phenylalanine. CDR3 DNA only is kept here, 45 bases in frame from base 1. CDR1 and CDR2 are read off the germline V gene as MNHEY and SVGAGI. V gives up 6 bases and J gives up 4 bases, and the segment between their germline ends measures 18 bases. TCRbeta CDR3 regions were amplified from genomic DNA by means of the immunoSEQ Assay, a bias-controlled multiplex PCR. Per the authors' processing: Nucleated cell counts per sample were estimated from amplification of reference gene primers within the assay. To quantify the absolute abundance of each unique TCRbeta CDR3 rearrangement, sequence reads were collapsed and filtered. For each sample, productive Simpson clonality was calculated as the square root of Simpson's diversity index over productive rearrangements. TCRdb took this table from immuneACCESS and kept in-frame rearrangements with V and J called. Such tables lack part of the clones; where checked against another copy, unresolved V genes explain under half of the gap, and the rest is unexplained. V and J calls and clone size are copied from that table; D and trimming were computed from the DNA. Within this sample are 45,000 to 55,000 clones, with over 85% of them counted one time only. In total, the top ten clones hold 10% to 15% of the sample.

The chain links TRBV6-5 with TRBJ1-1, with a weak D call of TRBD1 (5 bases match). Sequenced input: peripheral blood. The receptor's source is a man aged 80 or over with acute or convalescent COVID-19. The sequenced DNA is TGTGCCAGCAGGGGTTTGCAGGGAAGTCTCACTGAAGCTTTCTTT. Its amino acids are CASRGLQGSLTEAFF.